A selection of T cell receptor beta chains follows, all from one sample in a study of Ad26.COV2.S vaccination and SARS-CoV-2 variants. The table came from immunoSEQ multiplex PCR; TCRdb's copy has only in-frame clones and leaves some out. The sample has about 440,000 clones; 87% are singletons. The sequencing used peripheral blood, collected in a trial of Ad26.COV2.S vaccine versus placebo. The source is a person between 18 and 65 years old who received the Ad26.COV2.S COVID-19 vaccine or a placebo. CDR3s include the opening cysteine and the closing phenylalanine or tryptophan. Fields, in order: V gene, clone size, D gene, J gene, CDR3 DNA, CDR3 protein. D genes are given only for firm matches. Clone size is stated in some rows and not others, as once, few, many or a class when expanded.

>TRBV5-1|NA|NA|TRBJ2-5
TGCGCCAGCAGCTCAGCTGGGGGCAACCAAGAGACCCAGTACTTC
CASSSAGGNQETQYF
>TRBV7-8|once|NA|TRBJ2-1
TGTGCCAGCAGCGCGTATGCGTACAATGAGCAGTTCTTC
CASSAYAYNEQFF
>TRBV6-6|few|NA|TRBJ1-1
TGTGCCGGCAGGGAGAGGGCGATGAACACTGAAGCTTTCTTT
CAGRERAMNTEAFF
>TRBV7-9|NA|NA|TRBJ1-2
TGTGCCAGCAGCTCCGGGACAGGCTACACCTTC
CASSSGTGYTF
>TRBV23-1|NA|TRBD2|TRBJ2-7
TGCGCCAGCAGTCATACACAAGCGGGAGTGGGCCCGGGGGAGCAGTACTTC
CASSHTQAGVGPGEQYF
>TRBV7-8|NA|TRBD1|TRBJ1-5
TGTGCCAGCAGCTTAGCGCGCGGGACAGGGGGCTCTCAGCCCCAGCATTTT
CASSLARGTGGSQPQHF
>TRBV11-3|NA|TRBD1|TRBJ1-6
TGTGCCAGCAGCAAGGGACAGTCTTCACCCCTCCACTTT
CASSKGQSSPLHF
>TRBV19|NA|NA|TRBJ1-6
TGTGCCAGTAAGACGGCGTCCTATAATTCACCCCTCCACTTT
CASKTASYNSPLHF
>TRBV28|NA|NA|TRBJ1-4
TGTGCCAGCAGTTGGGGTCAGGGGTTCTTAGATGAAAAACTGTTTTTT
CASSWGQGFLDEKLFF
>TRBV7-2|few|NA|TRBJ2-7
TGTGCCAGCAGCAATCGGGTCGCCCAGGAGCAGTACTTC
CASSNRVAQEQYF
>TRBV21-1|NA|NA|TRBJ2-1
TGTGCCAGCAGCAAGGGTGGCGGAAGCTCCTACAATGAGCAGTTCTTC
CASSKGGGSSYNEQFF
>TRBV7-9|NA|TRBD1|TRBJ2-7
TGTGCCAGCAGCTTACGGTCCGGACAGGGCACCTACGAGCAGTACTTC
CASSLRSGQGTYEQYF
>TRBV19|NA|TRBD1|TRBJ2-5
TGTGCCAGTAGTCCATATACAGGGGCGGAGACCCAGTACTTC
CASSPYTGAETQYF
>TRBV28|NA|TRBD1|TRBJ1-5
TGTGCCAGCAGTTGGACAGGGGCGAGCAATCAGCCCCAGCATTTT
CASSWTGASNQPQHF
>TRBV30|NA|TRBD2|TRBJ2-3
TGTGCCTGGAGTACTCTGGCGGGAGGAACGGATACGCAGTATTTT
CAWSTLAGGTDTQYF
>TRBV28|NA|TRBD2|TRBJ2-2
TGTGCCAGCAGTTTGGGGCTAGCGGGAGGTTTGGGCACCGGGGAGCTGTTTTTT
CASSLGLAGGLGTGELFF
>TRBV7-8|NA|NA|TRBJ1-3
TGTGCCAGCAGCGAACTACCGCCCGGAAACACCATATATTTT
CASSELPPGNTIYF
>TRBV3-1/TRBV3-2|NA|NA|TRBJ2-7
TGTGCCAGCAGCCTAACAAACAGGCTGTACTTC
CASSLTNRLYF